One sample yielded the 18 T cell receptor beta chains listed below, sequenced in a study of T cell responses to AZD1222 COVID-19 vaccine. Some clones are missing from TCRdb's copy, which holds only in-frame ones; the method was immunoSEQ multiplex PCR. This table holds some 130,000 clones, almost 85% found once. The sequenced sample was peripheral blood, obtained 28 days after the second dose of the MenACWY control vaccine. The receptor set was obtained from an adult who received the MenACWY meningococcal vaccine as a control.

The chain joins TRBV27 to TRBJ1-4; D may be TRBD1 (5 bases). This CDR3 has 15 residues. Germline V gives CDR1 MNHEY, CDR2 SMNVEV (reference sequence). Between the trimmed V and J ends, which lost 6 bases and 8 bases, there was a span of 19 bases. CDR3 DNA: TGTGCCAGCAGGACCACCGGGACCAGGAGAGAAAAACTGTTTTTT. Its translation is CASRTTGTRREKLFF. The whole variable domain, remainder taken from reference TRBV27 and TRBJ1-4, is EAQVTQNPRYLITVTGKKLTVTCSQNMNHEYMSWYRQDPGLGLRQIYYSMNVEVTDKGDVPEGYKVSRKEKRNFPLILESPSPNQTSLYFCASRTTGTRREKLFFGSGTQLSVL.

The chain couples TRBV12-5 to TRBJ1-6; D unresolved. Looked up from germline, CDR1 is LGHNT and CDR2 is FRNRAP. Trimming removed 1 base from V and 7 bases from J, with 8 bases in between. The CDR3 extends over 14 amino acids. In nucleotides, the CDR3 is TGTGCTAGTGGTTTGGGACGGAGAAATTCACCCCTCCACTTT. This codes for CASGLGRRNSPLHF.

The chain is built from TRBV5-5 and TRBJ1-3; weak D call: TRBD1 (5 bases). The CDR3 loop spans 14 amino acids. Trimming stripped 2 bases from V and 4 bases from J, with 10 bases between. In germline, CDR1 is SGHKS, CDR2 YYEKEE (reference sequence). The DNA of the CDR3 is TGTGCCAGCAGCTTCGAGCAGGGAGGAAACACCATATATTTT. The encoded protein is CASSFEQGGNTIYF.

This rearrangement joins TRBV11-1 to TRBJ2-7; 7 bases agree with TRBD2. J gave up 3 bases and V 4 bases, and 9 bases lay outside the gene matches. Germline V gene sequence: CDR1 SGHAT, CDR2 FQDESV (reference sequence). This CDR3 is 15 amino acids long. The CDR3: CASSSEFKRDYEQYF. CDR3 nucleotide sequence: TGTGCCAGCAGCTCCGAATTCAAGCGGGACTACGAGCAGTACTTC.

The chain combines TRBV2 with TRBJ1-5, with a possible D match to TRBD1 (5 bases). The germline CDR1 and CDR2 sequences are SNHLY and FYNNEI. V was pared by 5 bases and J by 3 bases, with 11 bases between. The CDR3 is made up of 14 amino acids. CDR3 protein: CASSRTNANQPQHF. In DNA form, the CDR3 reads TGTGCCAGCAGTCGGACAAATGCCAATCAGCCCCAGCATTTT.

This clone has a single count. The rearrangement uses TRBV12-3 or TRBV12-4 and TRBJ1-1; maybe TRBD1 (5 bases). The CDR3 sequence is 13 residues long. Trimming shortened V by 7 bases and J by 1 base, and 10 bases separated the two germline ends. This CDR3 reads CASTRQTNTEAFF. The CDR3 coding sequence is TGTGCCAGCACGCGACAGACGAACACTGAAGCTTTCTTT.

The V and J genes are TRBV6-1 and TRBJ1-5; D remains unclear. Deletions cut 3 bases from V and 9 bases from J, with 12 bases between. The CDR3 covers 13 residues. Per the germline V gene, CDR1 is MNHNS and CDR2 is SASEGT. The CDR3 DNA follows: TGTGCCAGCAGTGATTATGTTAAAGGGCCCCAGCATTTT. Its translation: CASSDYVKGPQHF.

This rearrangement joins TRBV5-4 to TRBJ1-1; D gene unclear. V was cut by 4 bases and J by 0 bases, with 13 bases left in between. The CDR3 length is 15 residues. Germline loops: CDR1 SGHNT, CDR2 YYREEE (reference sequence). The CDR3: CASSPRSLLNTEAFF. CDR3 DNA: TGTGCCAGCAGCCCTAGATCCCTGCTGAACACTGAAGCTTTCTTT.

The J gene is TRBJ1-1, the V gene TRBV28, with unresolved D. There are 12 residues in the CDR3. V shed 6 bases and J shed 8 bases, with 13 bases lying between them. CDR1 is MDHEN and CDR2 is SYDVKM in the germline V gene. CDR3 bases: TGTGCCAGCAGCCCTGGGGTACGGGAAGCTTTCTTT. Translation gives CASSPGVREAFF.

The chain uses TRBV28 and TRBJ1-5; D not resolved. The germline V gene has CDR1 MDHEN and CDR2 SYDVKM. The CDR3 spans 12 residues. V was pared by 9 bases and J by 9 bases, with 15 bases between. In DNA, the CDR3 is TGTGCCAGTTCCGGGCCAGGAGGGCCCCAGCATTTT. Translating gives CASSGPGGPQHF.

The V call is TRBV19, the J call TRBJ1-1; D unresolved. The CDR3 contains 13 residues. V was pared by 6 bases and J by 1 base, with 9 bases between. The germline gives CDR1 LNHDA, CDR2 SQIVND (reference sequence). CDR3 bases: TGTGCCAGTAGCAAACAGCAGAACACTGAAGCTTTCTTT. It translates to CASSKQQNTEAFF. Combining the CDR3 with reference TRBV19 and TRBJ1-1 gives the whole variable domain DGGITQSPKYLFRKEGQNVTLSCEQNLNHDAMYWYRQDPGQGLRLIYYSQIVNDFQKGDIAEGYSVSREKKESFPLTVTSAQKNPTAFYLCASSKQQNTEAFFGQGTRLTVV.

The chain employs TRBV20-1 and TRBJ1-6, with TRBD1 as a possible D gene (5 bases). V gave up 6 bases and J gave up 14 bases, with 14 bases separating them. Per the germline V gene, CDR1 is DFQATT and CDR2 is SNEGSKA (reference sequence). This CDR3 is built from 11 residues. The chain's CDR3 is CSAVTGPTLHF. CDR3 coding DNA: TGCAGTGCAGTCACGGGACCCACCCTCCACTTT.

This clone appeared a single time. The chain is built from TRBV13 and TRBJ1-2; D is ambiguous. CDR3 length: 11 amino acids. Germline-derived CDR1 and CDR2 are PRHDT and FYEKMQ (reference sequence). V dropped 5 bases and J dropped 14 bases, with 15 bases sitting between them. The CDR3 coding sequence is TGTGCCAGCAGCCGCAAAGGGCCAGCAACCTTC. Amino acids: CASSRKGPATF.

The rearrangement uses TRBV3-1 (or the pseudogene TRBV3-2) and TRBJ1-2; TRBD1 is a possible D gene (5 bases). Trimming left V 2 bases short and J 4 bases short, with 11 bases between. Germline values: CDR1 LGHDT, CDR2 YNNKEL (reference sequence). The length of the CDR3 is 14 residues. CDR3 nucleotides: TGTGCCAGCAGCCAACGGGGGGATTCCTATGGCTACACCTTC. Protein product: CASSQRGDSYGYTF.

This sequence joins TRBV5-1 and TRBJ1-6; D might be TRBD1 (5 bases). The CDR3 sequence is 15 residues long. Germline V lookup: CDR1 SGHRS, CDR2 YFSETQ. Deletions cut 1 base from V and 10 bases from J, with 15 bases between. The CDR3 DNA sequence: TGCGCCAGCAGCTTGACCTGGGACGGAGAATCACCCCTCCACTTT. The encoded protein is CASSLTWDGESPLHF.

This sequence joins TRBV7-2 and TRBJ2-2, with D uncertain. The CDR3 is 13 residues long. The ends were cut back, 3 bases at V and 0 bases at J, with 2 bases in the middle. The germline V gene encodes CDR1 SGHTA and CDR2 FQGNSA. CDR3 sequence (DNA): TGTGCCAGCAGCTTTTCGAACACCGGGGAGCTGTTTTTT. Encoded protein: CASSFSNTGELFF.

The rearrangement links TRBV7-9 to TRBJ1-4, with D uncertain. The CDR3 is made up of 13 amino acids. Germline CDR1 is SEHNR and CDR2 is FQNEAQ (reference sequence). V dropped 5 bases and J dropped 6 bases, with 10 bases sitting between them. The CDR3 sequence is CASSPRTHEKLFF. CDR3 DNA: TGTGCCAGCAGCCCCCGCACCCATGAAAAACTGTTTTTT.

V is TRBV14 and J is TRBJ1-3; D possibly corresponds to TRBD1 (6 bases). Trimming stripped 0 bases from V and 5 bases from J, with 17 bases between. This CDR3 region has 17 residues. Germline V gives CDR1 SGHDN, CDR2 FVKESK. CDR3 nucleotides: TGTGCCAGCAGCCAAGATCCGGGACACCTGAGACGAAACACCATATATTTT. As protein: CASSQDPGHLRRNTIYF.